This T cell receptor beta chain came from a study of T cell repertoires in cytomegalovirus infection. TCRdb re-called the reads with MiXCR, one entry per CDR3 protein. The sample lists more than 150,000 distinct CDR3 sequences; 23% were seen once. The CDR3 extends over 12 amino acids. Per the germline V gene, CDR1 is SNHLY and CDR2 is FYNNEI. V was cut by 4 bases and J by 1 base, with 4 bases left in between. This rearrangement joins TRBV2 to TRBJ1-1, with unresolved D. Sequenced material: PBMCs. The receptor was isolated from a human donor in good health (CMV status not recorded). Some clones in this sample may be carry-over from other donors' samples. The CDR3 protein is CASSVANTEAFF. For the CDR3, the DNA is TGTGCCAGCAGTGTGGCGAACACTGAAGCTTTCTTT.